Listed here are 13 T cell receptor beta chains from one sample, sequenced in a study of blood T cell repertoires in COVID-19 (dated by TCRdb to the early 2020s). The library was produced with the immunoSEQ multiplex PCR assay. TCRdb took over this immuneACCESS table, retaining in-frame rearrangements with V and J assigned. Such tables are incomplete; in checked studies, under half of the missing clones stem from an unresolved V gene, and the remainder is unexplained. Across this sample there are approximately 170,000 clones, with around 80% seen only once. Of the sample, approximately 12% is held by the ten largest clones. The sequenced sample was PBMCs or T cells enriched from blood (not recorded which). These receptors were collected from a middle-aged man who had recovered from COVID-19.

This rearrangement joins TRBV19 to TRBJ1-6; D perhaps matches TRBD1 (6 bases). Germline V CDR1 and CDR2: LNHDA, SQIVND (reference sequence). V shed 6 bases and J shed 10 bases, with 10 bases lying between them. CDR3 length equals 12 residues. The CDR3 loop is CASRAGVSPLHF. CDR3 coding DNA: TGTGCCAGTAGGGCAGGGGTCTCACCCCTCCACTTT.

This chain connects TRBV30 to TRBJ1-6; 9 bases align to TRBD1. V lost 1 base, J lost 8 bases, and 3 bases stayed unmatched. The CDR3 length is 14 residues. Germline loops: CDR1 GTSNPN, CDR2 SVGIG (reference sequence). DNA for the CDR3: TGTGCCTGGAGTGGCGGGACAGGGCATTCACCCCTCCACTTT. Its protein product is CAWSGGTGHSPLHF.

CDR3 bases: TGTGCCAGCAGTTACTCGAGGCTGAATGAGCAGTTCTTC. It is translated as CASSYSRLNEQFF. V gene TRBV6-5 combines with J gene TRBJ2-1; no clear D gene. The CDR3 is made up of 13 amino acids. V was clipped by 0 bases and J by 7 bases, with 7 bases between them. Germline V lookup: CDR1 MNHEY, CDR2 SVGAGI.

The chain uses TRBV7-9 and TRBJ1-2, with D possibly being TRBD1 (6 bases). The germline V and J ends were trimmed by 1 base and 8 bases, with 11 bases remaining between them. CDR3 size: 13 residues. Germline V gene sequence: CDR1 SEHNR, CDR2 FQNEAQ (reference sequence). CDR3 bases: TGTGCCAGCAGCTTAGTACAGGGTGAAGGCTACACCTTC. Translation gives CASSLVQGEGYTF.

This clone has only one observation. The rearrangement joins TRBV19 to TRBJ1-5; 11 bases match TRBD1. V was clipped by 7 bases and J by 10 bases; unmatched bases: 9. This CDR3 comprises 14 residues. Germline CDR1 reads LNHDA; CDR2 reads SQIVND (reference sequence). The DNA for the CDR3 is TGTGCCAGTACCGACCCGGACAGGGGGCGACCCCAGCATTTT. Translated: CASTDPDRGRPQHF.

This clone has only one observation. The chain has TRBV11-2 and TRBJ1-3; no definite D call. The V gene's germline CDR1 is SGHAT and CDR2 FQNNGV. There are 14 residues in the CDR3. The V gene lost 8 bases and the J gene lost 0 bases, with 11 bases spanning the gap. CDR3 coding DNA: TGTGCCAGCTCCATGCGGAGCTCTGGAAACACCATATATTTT. This encodes CASSMRSSGNTIYF.

This clone was recorded a few times. The CDR3 DNA sequence: TGTGCCTCGGGGGGGTCCTACAATGAGCAGTTCTTC. Translated, it gives CASGGSYNEQFF. The gene calls are TRBV10-3 and TRBJ2-1, with 8 bases aligning to TRBD2. This CDR3 comprises 12 residues. V lost 11 bases and J lost 1; bases outside the gene matches: 1. CDR1 and CDR2 from the germline V gene are ENHRY and SYGVKD.

The chain recombines TRBV4-2 with TRBJ2-2; D is unresolved. Germline V gene lookup returns CDR1 LGHNA and CDR2 YNFKEQ. This CDR3 region has 14 residues. Trimming took 1 base from V and 5 from J, leaving 8 bases between them. The CDR3 loop is CASSQAFMTGELFF. The CDR3 DNA follows: TGTGCCAGCAGCCAAGCTTTTATGACCGGGGAGCTGTTTTTT.

The chain combines TRBV10-3 with TRBJ1-5; 7 bases map to TRBD1. This CDR3 has 16 amino acids. Germline lookup yields CDR1 ENHRY and CDR2 SYGVKD. The trim removed 2 bases at V and 11 bases at J, leaving 15 bases unmatched. In nucleotides, the CDR3 is TGTGCCATCAGTGAGGGCATACAGGGGTCCAACGACGCCCAGCATTTT. Encoded protein: CAISEGIQGSNDAQHF.

The V gene is TRBV11-2, the J gene TRBJ2-7; D gene unclear. Between the trimmed V and J ends, which lost 5 bases and 5 bases, there was a span of 19 bases. The CDR3 contains 15 residues. Germline CDR1 is SGHAT and CDR2 is FQNNGV. The CDR3 protein is CASSPTESPAHEQYF. The CDR3 nucleotides read TGTGCCAGCAGCCCCACAGAATCCCCTGCCCACGAGCAGTACTTC.

The genes are TRBV19 and TRBJ1-5; D unresolved. The CDR3 covers 16 residues. V shed 7 bases and J shed 2 bases, with 18 bases lying between them. The V gene's germline CDR1 is LNHDA and CDR2 SQIVND (reference sequence). The CDR3 spells CASTETWTRRNQPQHF. The CDR3 DNA reads as TGTGCCAGTACCGAAACCTGGACTAGGCGCAATCAGCCCCAGCATTTT.

The chain employs TRBV11-2 and TRBJ2-3; 9 bases line up with TRBD2. The CDR3 has 17 residues. With V trimmed by 1 base and J by 1 base, 6 bases remained unmatched. CDR1 and CDR2 from the germline V gene are SGHAT and FQNNGV. This CDR3 is CASSLVAQRGGTDTQYF. CDR3 nucleotide sequence: TGTGCCAGCAGCTTAGTTGCCCAGCGGGGGGGCACAGATACGCAGTATTTT.

This clone was counted between two and nine times. J is TRBJ2-3 and V is TRBV19, with no clear D. Trimming shortened V by 0 bases and J by 11 bases, and 12 bases separated the two germline ends. This CDR3 has 13 amino acids. Germline assignment: CDR1 LNHDA and CDR2 SQIVND (reference sequence). In nucleotides, the CDR3 is TGTGCCAGTAGTATAGATCGGCTAGGAGAGCAGTATTTT. Translated: CASSIDRLGEQYF.